The clone carrying this TCR beta chain was detected many times. As yet, its antigen is unknown. Germline V gives CDR1 MNHEY, CDR2 SVGEGT. The CDR3 runs to 15 residues. Germline trimming cut 6 bases from V and 7 bases from J; bases unmatched to any gene: 10. The entry originates in a study of blood T cells in healthy people across ages. Study conclusions and caveats: Among T cells, TCR beta diversity per million cells dropped roughly linearly as age rose.

Alongside a J-beta primer mix, a sample-barcoded 5' primer served in a second PCR lasting roughly 6 to 11 cycles. TCRdb re-analysed the 5' RACE reads in MiXCR, keeping a single row per CDR3 protein. The sample gives just under 900,000 distinct CDR3 sequences, about 30% of which show up once; 17% is in the top ten. Total RNA, at least 6 micrograms per sample, was extracted from PBMCs. This chain connects TRBV6-2 or TRBV6-3 to TRBJ2-1; 9 nucleotides align to TRBD1. The origin of this receptor is an elderly woman in good health. Input material: blood. CDR3 sequence reads: CASRLRQGVRNEQFF. DNA for the CDR3: TGTGCCAGCAGGCTCCGACAGGGGGTAAGGAATGAGCAGTTCTTC.